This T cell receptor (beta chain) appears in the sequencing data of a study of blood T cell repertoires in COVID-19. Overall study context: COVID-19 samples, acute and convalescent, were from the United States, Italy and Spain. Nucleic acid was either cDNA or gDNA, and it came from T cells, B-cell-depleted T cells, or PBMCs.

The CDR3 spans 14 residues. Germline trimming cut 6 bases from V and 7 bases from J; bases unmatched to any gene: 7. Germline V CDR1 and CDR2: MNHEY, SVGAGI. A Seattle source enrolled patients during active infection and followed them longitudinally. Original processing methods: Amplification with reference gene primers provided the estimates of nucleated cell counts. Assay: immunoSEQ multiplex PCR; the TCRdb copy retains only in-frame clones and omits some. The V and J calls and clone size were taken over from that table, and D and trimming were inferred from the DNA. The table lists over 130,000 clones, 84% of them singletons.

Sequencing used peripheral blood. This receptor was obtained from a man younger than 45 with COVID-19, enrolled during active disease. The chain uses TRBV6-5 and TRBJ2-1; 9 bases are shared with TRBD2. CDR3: CASSLRTSENEQFF. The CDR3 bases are TGTGCCAGCAGCCTCCGGACTAGCGAAAATGAGCAGTTCTTC.